Given below is one T cell receptor beta chain in context. This record belongs to a study of human thymus T cells. Clones were sequenced by immunoSEQ multiplex PCR, and TCRdb holds only the in-frame ones, with some missing. The sample has 57,000 or so clones, approximately 95% seen once. The sequence was obtained from a boy in the first two years of life with a congenital heart defect but otherwise immunologically healthy. Sequencing was carried out using blood.

The CDR3 is CASSLILRGDVSEQYF. As DNA, the CDR3 is TGTGCCAGCAGCTTAATCTTGAGGGGGGATGTTAGCGAGCAGTACTTC. The rearrangement joins TRBV7-2 to TRBJ2-7, with D tentatively TRBD1 or TRBD2 (6 bases each). There are 16 residues in the CDR3. Per germline, CDR1 SGHTA and CDR2 FQGNSA. V gave up 2 bases and J gave up 6 bases, with 20 bases separating them.